The source of this T cell receptor (beta chain) is a study of T cell responses to AZD1222 COVID-19 vaccine. Method: immunoSEQ multiplex PCR; TCRdb's copy keeps in-frame clones and lacks some. Of around 99,000 clones listed, 70% to 90% are singletons. As to this clone: Its target is not known.

General study findings and limits: Clonal diversity was possibly underestimated, and the donors were mostly white British, with more females.

V was clipped by 11 bases and J by 4 bases, with 24 bases between them. The CDR3 is 16 residues long. Looked up from germline, CDR1 is LNHDA and CDR2 is SQIVND (reference sequence). The rearrangement uses TRBV19 and TRBJ2-1; D is uncertain. The receptor's source is an adult who received the AZD1222 COVID-19 vaccine. Sample: peripheral blood, taken 28 days after the second AZD1222 dose. The CDR3, as DNA: TGTGCCTCAGCTTCCAGTATGGGTGTGGGGTACAATGAGCAGTTCTTC. Protein sequence: CASASSMGVGYNEQFF.